Only a few counts were recorded for the clone carrying this TCR beta chain. What it binds is unknown. This specimen comes from a study of cytomegalovirus exposure and HLA in healthy donors. V lost 4 bases, J lost 9 bases, and 13 bases lay in between. The CDR3 runs to 13 residues. Germline V gene data show CDR1 as MNHNY and CDR2 as SVGAGI (reference sequence). PCR was performed using 60 Vbeta and 13 Jbeta primers. The protocol was immunoSEQ multiplex PCR, while the TCRdb copy is restricted to in-frame clones and leaves out a portion. The sample yields 120,000 or so clones, roughly 80% seen once. Whole-study results and caveats: A later analysis reportedly identified an Asian-associated ancestry cluster as carrying fewer N-insertions than the 666-donor mean. Later examination showed HLA-associated TCR beta chains had greater clonal expansion than equally common others. When the data were analyzed later, several of the most significant clusters appeared to be linked to common viral pathogens.

The sample comprised PBMCs. The rearrangement joins TRBV6-6 to TRBJ1-5; no definite D call. This TCR derives from a middle-aged woman in good health and CMV-seropositive. CDR3 DNA sequence: TGTGCCAGCAGTTCCCTTCCTCGGGGGCCCCAGCATTTT. This sequence encodes CASSSLPRGPQHF.